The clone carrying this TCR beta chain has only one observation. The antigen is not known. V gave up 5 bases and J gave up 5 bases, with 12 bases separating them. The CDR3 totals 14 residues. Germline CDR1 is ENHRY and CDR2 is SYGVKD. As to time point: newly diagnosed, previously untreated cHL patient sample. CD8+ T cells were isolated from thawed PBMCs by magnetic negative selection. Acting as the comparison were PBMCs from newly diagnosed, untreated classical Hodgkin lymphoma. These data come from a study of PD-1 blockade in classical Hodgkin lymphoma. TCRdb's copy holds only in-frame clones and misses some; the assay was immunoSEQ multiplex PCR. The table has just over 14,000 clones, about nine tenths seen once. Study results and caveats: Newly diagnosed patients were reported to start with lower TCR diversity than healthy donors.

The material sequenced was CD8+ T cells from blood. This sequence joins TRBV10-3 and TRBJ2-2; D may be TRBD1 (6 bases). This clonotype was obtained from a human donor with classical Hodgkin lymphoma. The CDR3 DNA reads TGTGCCATCAGTAGGGCAGGGGATACCGGGGAGCTGTTTTTT. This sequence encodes CAISRAGDTGELFF.